This entry lists 13 T cell receptor beta chains sequenced from one sample in a study of blood T cell repertoires in COVID-19. Clones were read by immunoSEQ multiplex PCR, and TCRdb kept only the in-frame ones, dropping some. This sample yields nearly 45,000 clones, of which around nine tenths are seen a single time; roughly 3.7% belongs to the top ten. The material sequenced was peripheral blood. All receptors come from a middle-aged man with COVID-19, enrolled during active disease.

This chain connects TRBV28 to TRBJ1-4; tentative D call: TRBD1 (6 bases). The CDR3 covers 16 residues. Trimming cost V 4 bases and J 4 bases, with 16 bases left between them. CDR1 and CDR2 (germline): MDHEN, SYDVKM. CDR3 in DNA: TGTGCCAGCAGTTCCGACCCGGGACAACTTAATGAAAAACTGTTTTTT. It specifies CASSSDPGQLNEKLFF.

The rearrangement uses TRBV2 and TRBJ1-1; D unresolved. Looked up from germline, CDR1 is SNHLY and CDR2 is FYNNEI. Trimming stripped 6 bases from V and 0 bases from J, with 5 bases between. The length of the CDR3 is 12 residues. In DNA, the CDR3 is TGTGCCAGCAGCCAGATGAACACTGAAGCTTTCTTT. Its translation: CASSQMNTEAFF.

Regarding this clone: A junction end diverges from the germline sequence, so it may reflect a read error. The same CDR3 can be traced to other DNA sequences in this sample. The chain couples TRBV11-3 to TRBJ2-2; 8 nucleotides line up with TRBD2. The CDR3 totals 16 residues. Germline-derived CDR1 and CDR2 are SGHNT and YENEEA. CDR3 bases: TGTGCCAGCAGCACGCTCGGGGGGGCGAACACCGGGGAGTTGTTTTTT. Translated: CASSTLGGANTGELFF.

This rearrangement joins TRBV2 to TRBJ1-4; D is possibly TRBD1 (5 bases). Per the germline V gene, CDR1 is SNHLY and CDR2 is FYNNEI. This CDR3 contains 15 residues. V was clipped by 5 bases and J by 5 bases, with 15 bases between them. Here the CDR3 DNA reads TGTGCCAGCAGTCCTCCAGGGTCTACCAATGAAAAACTGTTTTTT. It is translated as CASSPPGSTNEKLFF. Full variable domain (remainder filled in from reference TRBV2 and TRBJ1-4): EPEVTQTPSHQVTQMGQEVILRCVPISNHLYFYWYRQILGQKVEFLVSFYNNEISEKSEIFDDQFSVERPDGSNFTLKIRSTKLEDSAMYFCASSPPGSTNEKLFFGSGTQLSVL.

The chain joins TRBV7-2 to TRBJ2-7, with TRBD2 matching 14 bases. CDR3 size: 15 residues. V was pared by 5 bases and J by 5 bases, with 5 bases of the junction left unmatched. In germline, CDR1 is SGHTA, CDR2 FQGNSA. The CDR3 region is CASSVGLAGGHEQYF. The CDR3 nucleotides read TGTGCCAGCAGCGTAGGACTAGCGGGAGGCCACGAGCAGTACTTC.

The sample holds a few counts of this clone. The J gene is TRBJ1-1, the V gene TRBV30, with a possible D match to TRBD1 (5 bases). CDR3 size: 18 residues. V was trimmed by 1 base and J by 0 bases, leaving 21 bases between them. Germline values: CDR1 GTSNPN, CDR2 SVGIG (reference sequence). This chain's CDR3 is CAWSGQGNLGELNTEAFF. The CDR3 DNA sequence: TGTGCCTGGAGTGGGCAGGGCAACCTTGGGGAATTGAACACTGAAGCTTTCTTT.

This chain uses TRBV7-3 with TRBJ2-1; no definite D call. Germline CDR1 reads SGHTA; CDR2 reads FQGTGA. The V end was cut by 1 base, the J end by 5 bases, with 6 bases between. The CDR3 totals 13 residues. The CDR3 nucleotides are TGTGCCAGCAGCTTAAGCGCAAACAATGAGCAGTTCTTC. Translating it yields CASSLSANNEQFF.

This clone was observed a few times. The chain combines TRBV5-1 with TRBJ1-6, with D unclear. The CDR3 extends over 15 amino acids. CDR1 and CDR2 (germline): SGHRS, YFSETQ. V was shortened by 1 base and J by 8 bases, with 13 bases between the two germline ends. CDR3 region: CASSLPGERDSPLHF. The CDR3 DNA reads as TGCGCCAGCAGCTTGCCCGGGGAACGGGATTCACCCCTCCACTTT.

DNA for the CDR3: TGTGCCAGCAGACCAACGGAGGTGGGCACAGATACGCAGTATTTT. Translating it yields CASRPTEVGTDTQYF. V usage is TRBV6-5 and J usage is TRBJ2-3; perhaps TRBD2 as D (5 bases). The CDR3 contains 15 residues. Trimming removed 6 bases from V and 1 base from J, with 14 bases in between. The germline CDR1 and CDR2 sequences are MNHEY and SVGAGI.

The chain couples TRBV2 to TRBJ2-7; TRBD2 matches at 11 bases. The V gene's germline CDR1 is SNHLY and CDR2 FYNNEI. Trimming at V came to 2 bases and at J to 6 bases, leaving 6 bases not matched to a gene. This CDR3 comprises 15 residues. Here the CDR3 reads CASSESGTSGAEQYF. The CDR3, as DNA: TGTGCCAGCAGTGAAAGCGGGACTAGCGGAGCCGAGCAGTACTTC.

This clone was counted a single time. The chain couples TRBV6-5 to TRBJ2-3, with D unresolved. The CDR3 is 13 residues long. Germline V gene lookup returns CDR1 MNHEY and CDR2 SVGAGI. V lost 6 bases to trimming and J lost 0 bases, with 7 bases between them. The CDR3 nucleotides are TGTGCCAGCAGGACTGCTAGCACAGATACGCAGTATTTT. This translates into CASRTASTDTQYF.

The J gene is TRBJ1-5, the V gene TRBV30; no clear D. The germline V gene encodes CDR1 GTSNPN and CDR2 SVGIG (reference sequence). The CDR3 consists of 12 residues. V was trimmed by 2 bases and J by 4 bases, leaving 6 bases between them. The CDR3 sequence is CAWSSVNQPQHF. The CDR3 DNA reads TGTGCCTGGAGTTCTGTGAATCAGCCCCAGCATTTT. The variable domain in full, with the rest retrieved from reference TRBV30 and TRBJ1-5, is SQTIHQWPATLVQPVGSPLSLECTVEGTSNPNLYWYRQAAGRGLQLLFYSVGIGQISSEVPQNLSASRPQDRQFILSSKKLLLSDSGFYLCAWSSVNQPQHFGDGTRLSIL.

The V and J genes are TRBV24-1 and TRBJ2-5; 9 nucleotides agree with TRBD1. CDR3 length: 14 amino acids. J gave up 3 bases and V 12 bases, and 10 bases lay outside the gene matches. The germline gives CDR1 KGHDR, CDR2 SFDVKD. For the CDR3, the DNA is TGTGCCGTTTGGGACAGGGAAAAAGAAGAGACCCAGTACTTC. It codes for CAVWDREKEETQYF.